This is a list of T cell receptor beta chains from one sample in a study of blood T cell repertoires in COVID-19. Assay used: immunoSEQ multiplex PCR; TCRdb lists only in-frame clones, some missing. Of roughly 150,000 clones listed, approximately 80% are singletons. What was sequenced was PBMCs or T cells enriched from blood (not recorded which). These receptors all stem from a man between 65 and 85 years old who had been exposed to COVID-19. CDR3s include the opening cysteine and the closing phenylalanine or tryptophan. A D gene is named only where the DNA matches it firmly. Part of the rows lack a size; the others show once, few, many or a class for expanded clones.

>few|TRBD1|TRBV7-2|TRBJ1-2
CASSPGGGTGGRYGYTF
TGTGCCAGCAGCCCGGGAGGGGGGACAGGGGGCAGGTATGGCTACACCTTC
>.|.|TRBV5-1|TRBJ1-1
CASSFPRGENTEAFF
TGCGCCAGCAGCTTCCCCCGCGGGGAGAACACTGAAGCTTTCTTT
>once|TRBD1|TRBV3-1/TRBV3-2|TRBJ1-2
CASSPGTAYGYTF
TGTGCCAGCAGCCCGGGGACAGCCTATGGCTACACCTTC
>.|.|TRBV6-5|TRBJ1-2
CASSPPGFIQEGYTF
TGTGCCAGCAGTCCCCCGGGCTTTATACAGGAGGGCTACACCTTC
>many|.|TRBV7-2|TRBJ1-5
CASSSGGTFNLYSNQPQHF
TGTGCCAGCAGCTCCGGGGGGACCTTCAACCTCTATAGCAATCAGCCCCAGCATTTT
>.|TRBD2|TRBV10-1|TRBJ2-2
CASSRLAGGPTGELFF
TGCGCCAGCAGTCGATTAGCGGGAGGGCCGACCGGGGAGCTGTTTTTT
>.|.|TRBV5-1|TRBJ1-1
CASSLPTANTEAFF
TGCGCCAGCAGCTTACCGACAGCGAACACTGAAGCTTTCTTT
>.|.|TRBV7-8|TRBJ2-1
CASSLVTRSYNEQFF
TGTGCCAGCAGCCTTGTGACTAGAAGCTACAATGAGCAGTTCTTC
>.|.|TRBV2|TRBJ1-2
CASRDGAVRRYGYTF
TGTGCCAGCAGGGATGGGGCAGTCAGACGCTATGGCTACACCTTC
>.|TRBD2|TRBV7-3|TRBJ2-3
CASSLYASGVGGGTDTQYF
TGTGCCAGCAGCTTATATGCTAGCGGGGTAGGAGGGGGAACAGATACGCAGTATTTT
>.|TRBD2|TRBV27|TRBJ2-2
CASSLRTLLAGNTGELFF
TGTGCCAGCAGTTTAAGGACCCTCCTAGCGGGGAACACCGGGGAGCTGTTTTTT
>.|TRBD1|TRBV13|TRBJ2-5
CASSLGPTGEETQYF
TGTGCCAGCAGCTTAGGACCCACAGGGGAAGAGACCCAGTACTTC
>.|TRBD1|TRBV10-3|TRBJ2-2
CAIRVRGRGLNTGELFF
TGTGCCATCAGGGTCCGGGGCAGGGGGCTTAACACCGGGGAGCTGTTTTTT
>.|.|TRBV28|TRBJ2-7
CASSPGVLDEQYF
TGTGCCAGCAGCCCCGGGGTTCTGGACGAGCAGTACTTC
>.|TRBD2|TRBV11-2|TRBJ2-5
CASSLDPIPGGGPPETQYF
TGTGCCAGCAGCTTAGATCCCATCCCGGGGGGAGGGCCTCCAGAGACCCAGTACTTC
>few|TRBD1|TRBV5-1|TRBJ1-2
CASSPEPTGGSHYGYTF
TGCGCCAGCAGTCCCGAACCAACAGGGGGATCTCACTATGGCTACACCTTC
>.|.|TRBV5-1|TRBJ2-1
CASSPTLGLSNEQFF
TGCGCCAGCAGCCCTACCCTCGGACTATCGAATGAGCAGTTCTTC
>once|TRBD1|TRBV9|TRBJ1-6
CASSVDPTGSNSPLHF
TGTGCCAGCAGCGTAGACCCGACAGGGAGTAATTCACCCCTCCACTTT
>.|.|TRBV5-6|TRBJ2-7
CASSLKTGESTEQYF
TGTGCCAGCAGCTTGAAGACAGGAGAGTCTACGGAGCAGTACTTC
>.|TRBD1|TRBV15|TRBJ2-6
CATKGSGGRSGANVLTF
TGTGCCACCAAGGGTTCAGGGGGCCGGTCTGGGGCCAACGTCCTGACTTTC
>.|.|TRBV7-8|TRBJ2-4
CASSSNPQGYIQYF
TGTGCCAGCAGCTCGAACCCCCAGGGATACATTCAGTACTTC
>.|TRBD1|TRBV25-1|TRBJ1-4
CASSEDRGLTNEKLFF
TGTGCCAGCAGTGAGGACAGGGGGCTCACTAATGAAAAACTGTTTTTT
>.|.|TRBV9|TRBJ1-5
CASSHREEPQHF
TGTGCCAGCAGCCACCGAGAAGAGCCCCAGCATTTT
>.|.|TRBV27|TRBJ2-3
CASSAPGDTQYF
TGTGCCAGCAGTGCGCCTGGAGATACGCAGTATTTT
>.|.|TRBV7-2|TRBJ2-1
CASSPSSVGEQFF
TGTGCCAGCAGCCCATCTAGCGTCGGGGAGCAGTTCTTC
>.|.|TRBV9|TRBJ1-1
CASSVVGQAAEAFF
TGTGCCAGCAGCGTAGTGGGCCAGGCCGCTGAAGCTTTCTTT
>.|TRBD2|TRBV27|TRBJ2-7
CASRGPGTMSHEQYF
TGTGCCAGCAGAGGACCCGGGACTATGTCCCACGAGCAGTACTTC
>.|.|TRBV11-2|TRBJ2-5
CASSSGFQTQYF
TGTGCCAGCAGCTCGGGATTTCAGACCCAGTACTTC
>.|.|TRBV13|TRBJ2-7
CASSPGGQGRYEQYF
TGTGCCAGCAGCCCCGGGGGGCAGGGGAGATACGAGCAGTACTTC
>few|.|TRBV7-2|TRBJ2-2
CASSLAGASNTGELFF
TGTGCCAGCAGCTTAGCGGGAGCCTCGAACACCGGGGAGCTGTTTTTT
>.|.|TRBV6-5|TRBJ1-1
CASWGVNTEAFF
TGTGCCAGCTGGGGGGTTAACACTGAAGCTTTCTTT
>.|TRBD2|TRBV28|TRBJ2-3
CASTNLGLAGRVYTQYF
TGTGCCAGCACCAACCTGGGACTAGCGGGAAGAGTGTATACGCAGTATTTT
>.|.|TRBV5-1|TRBJ2-3
CASSLGGLGTDTQYF
TGCGCCAGCAGCTTGGGGGGGCTGGGCACAGATACGCAGTATTTT
>.|.|TRBV7-2|TRBJ1-2
CASSLSQGSAGYTF
TGTGCCAGCAGCCTATCACAGGGTTCAGCTGGCTACACCTTC
>.|.|TRBV7-2|TRBJ1-2
CASSLGFEAYGYTF
TGTGCCAGCAGCTTAGGTTTCGAAGCCTATGGCTACACCTTC
>.|.|TRBV9|TRBJ2-2
CASSVGGRPSGELFF
TGTGCCAGCAGCGTAGGCGGTAGGCCATCCGGGGAGCTGTTTTTT